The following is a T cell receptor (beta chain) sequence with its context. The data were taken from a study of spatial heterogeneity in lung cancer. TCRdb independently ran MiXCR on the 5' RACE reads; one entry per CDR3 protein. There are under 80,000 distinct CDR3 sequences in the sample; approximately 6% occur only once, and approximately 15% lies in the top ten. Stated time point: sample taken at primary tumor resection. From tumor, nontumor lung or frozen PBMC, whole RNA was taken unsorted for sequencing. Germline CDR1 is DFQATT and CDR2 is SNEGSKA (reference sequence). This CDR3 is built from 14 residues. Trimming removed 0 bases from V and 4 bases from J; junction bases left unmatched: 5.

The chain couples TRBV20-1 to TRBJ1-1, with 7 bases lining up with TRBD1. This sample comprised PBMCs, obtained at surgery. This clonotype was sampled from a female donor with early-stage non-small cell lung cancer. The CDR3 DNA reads TGCAGTGCTAGAGATCGCAGGGGGTTCACTGAAGCTTTCTTT. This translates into CSARDRRGFTEAFF.